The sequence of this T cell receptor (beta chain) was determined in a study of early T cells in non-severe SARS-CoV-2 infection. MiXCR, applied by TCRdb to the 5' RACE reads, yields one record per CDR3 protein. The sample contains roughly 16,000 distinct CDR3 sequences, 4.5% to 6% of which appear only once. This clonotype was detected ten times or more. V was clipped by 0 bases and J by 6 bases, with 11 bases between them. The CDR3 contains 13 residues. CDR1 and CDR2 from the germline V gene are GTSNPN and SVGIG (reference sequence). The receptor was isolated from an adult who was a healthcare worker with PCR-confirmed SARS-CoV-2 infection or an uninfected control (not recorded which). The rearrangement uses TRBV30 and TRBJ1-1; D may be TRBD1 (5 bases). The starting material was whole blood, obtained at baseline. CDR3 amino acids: CAWSVGGRAEAFF. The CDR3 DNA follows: TGTGCCTGGAGTGTGGGGGGTAGGGCTGAAGCTTTCTTT.